This T cell receptor beta chain was identified during a study of response to subunit inactivated influenza vaccine. Points from the study as a whole: Few new T cells, the authors suggested, are recruited by each seasonal influenza vaccination.

The trim removed 4 bases at V and 5 bases at J, leaving 10 bases unmatched. The CDR3 is made up of 15 amino acids. Looked up from germline, CDR1 is LGHDT and CDR2 is YNNKEL (reference sequence). There are many counts of this clonotype. Its antigen is currently unknown. TCRdb called the RT-PCR reads again in MiXCR, with one record for every CDR3 protein. The table shows hundreds of thousands of distinct CDR3 sequences, with roughly a fifth occurring only once. V and J are TRBV3-1 and TRBJ1-2, with TRBD1 matching over 7 bases. The origin of this receptor is a man in his fifties or sixties who received an inactivated influenza vaccine. This material consisted of PBMCs from blood, taken around 22 months after vaccination. CDR3 residues: CASSPSRTGGYGYTF. In DNA, the CDR3 is TGTGCCAGCAGCCCTTCACGGACAGGAGGGTATGGCTACACCTTC.